One sample yielded the 23 T cell receptor beta chains listed below, sequenced in a study of cytomegalovirus exposure and HLA in healthy donors. The PCR ran on 60 Vbeta and 13 Jbeta primers. TCRdb's copy holds only in-frame clones and misses some; the assay was immunoSEQ multiplex PCR. In the table there are about 89,000 clones, approximately 77% of which are singletons. Sequences were obtained from PBMCs. The source is a man aged 25-45 years in good health and CMV-seronegative.

The rearrangement joins TRBV19 to TRBJ2-3, with 8 bases lining up with TRBD2. CDR1 LNHDA and CDR2 SQIVND come from the germline V gene (reference sequence). V lost 4 bases to trimming and J lost 0 bases; unmatched junction nucleotides: 9. The length of the CDR3 is 17 residues. The CDR3 reads CASSRDGRASSTDTQYF. DNA of the CDR3: TGTGCCAGTAGTAGAGACGGGAGGGCCTCGAGCACAGATACGCAGTATTTT.

The genes are TRBV28 and TRBJ2-1; 7 nucleotides match TRBD1. After removal of 5 bases from V and 2 bases from J, the junction contained 9 bases not matched to a gene. The CDR3 covers 16 residues. The V gene's germline CDR1 is MDHEN and CDR2 SYDVKM. In DNA, the CDR3 is TGTGCCAGCAGTCTCAGACCACAGGGGCCCTACAATGAGCAGTTCTTC. Its protein product is CASSLRPQGPYNEQFF.

The gene calls are TRBV5-1 and TRBJ2-5; D is unresolved. The germline gives CDR1 SGHRS, CDR2 YFSETQ. This CDR3 spans 15 amino acids. V was shortened by 0 bases and J by 1 base, with 10 bases between the two germline ends. The CDR3 spells CASSLGQAGQETQYF. CDR3 nucleotides: TGCGCCAGCAGCTTGGGGCAGGCCGGCCAAGAGACCCAGTACTTC. The full variable domain, with the rest looked up from reference TRBV5-1 and TRBJ2-5, is KAGVTQTPRYLIKTRGQQVTLSCSPISGHRSVSWYQQTPGQGLQFLFEYFSETQRNKGNFPGRFSGRQFSNSRSEMNVSTLELGDSALYLCASSLGQAGQETQYFGPGTRLLVL.

In the case of this clone: This specimen includes other DNA sequences encoding the same CDR3. The chain recombines TRBV11-2 with TRBJ2-2; 8 bases are shared with TRBD2. Per germline, CDR1 SGHAT and CDR2 FQNNGV. CDR3 length: 15 amino acids. J was trimmed by 7 bases and V by 4 bases; bases with no gene match: 8. Written as DNA, the CDR3 is TGTGCCAGCAGCTCCTATAGCGGGGAACTCGGGGAGCTGTTTTTT. Its translation is CASSSYSGELGELFF.

About this clone itself: Germline and junction disagree at one end, which may indicate a read error. V and J are TRBV2 and TRBJ1-2; no reliable D call. This CDR3 contains 10 residues. Germline-derived CDR1 and CDR2 are SNHLY and FYNNEI. In nucleotides, the CDR3 is TGTGCCAGCAGTCCACCGGACTTTTTCTTC. It translates to CASSPPDFFF.

The gene calls are TRBV30 and TRBJ1-1, with D perhaps matching TRBD1 (6 bases). The germline gives CDR1 GTSNPN, CDR2 SVGIG (reference sequence). V lost 3 bases and J 0 bases, leaving 11 bases between the germline ends. The CDR3 loop spans 14 amino acids. The CDR3 protein is CAWRRTDMNTEAFF. For the CDR3, the DNA is TGTGCCTGGAGGAGGACAGACATGAACACTGAAGCTTTCTTT.

The rearrangement joins TRBV6-1 to TRBJ1-2; TRBD1 matches 12 bases. Trimming removed 3 bases from V and 4 bases from J; junction bases left unmatched: 0. Germline V gives CDR1 MNHNS, CDR2 SASEGT. This CDR3 region has 14 residues. As DNA, the CDR3 is TGTGCCAGCAGTGAGGGACAGGGGGCCTATGGCTACACCTTC. Amino acids: CASSEGQGAYGYTF.

This clone appeared once. This chain connects TRBV2 to TRBJ2-5; D is unresolved. The V end was cut by 6 bases, the J end by 7 bases, with 15 bases between. Germline V gene data show CDR1 as SNHLY and CDR2 as FYNNEI. This CDR3 has 13 residues. DNA for the CDR3: TGTGCCAGCAGCCCCACTATTACCGTGACCCAGTACTTC. It is translated as CASSPTITVTQYF.

The DNA for the CDR3 is TGTGCCAGTAGTAGAGGGACTAGCGGAAACAATGAGCAGTTCTTC. Translation gives CASSRGTSGNNEQFF. The chain has TRBV19 and TRBJ2-1; 11 positions match TRBD2. The CDR3 runs to 15 residues. Per the germline V gene, CDR1 is LNHDA and CDR2 is SQIVND (reference sequence). J gave up 5 bases and V 4 bases, and 4 bases lay outside the gene matches.

The CDR3 nucleotides read TGCGCCAGCAGCAATGGGGGTCAAGCGGGGGGGAAAAACATTCAGTACTTC. It yields the protein CASSNGGQAGGKNIQYF. The chain links TRBV4-1 to TRBJ2-4; TRBD2 matches at 10 bases. Germline V gene lookup returns CDR1 MGHRA and CDR2 YSYEKL. The V segment lost 5 bases and the J segment 4 bases; nucleotides outside the gene matches: 11. There are 17 residues in the CDR3.

J is TRBJ2-2 and V is TRBV5-1; 9 nucleotides align to TRBD2. Germline lookup yields CDR1 SGHRS and CDR2 YFSETQ. With V trimmed by 0 bases and J by 4 bases, 10 bases remained unmatched. The length of the CDR3 is 18 residues. In nucleotides, the CDR3 is TGCGCCAGCAGCTTGGAGCCTAGCGGGGTTTCGGGCACCGGGGAGCTGTTTTTT. As protein: CASSLEPSGVSGTGELFF.

This clone was found once. This rearrangement joins TRBV5-8 to TRBJ1-2, with 7 positions matching TRBD1. Germline CDR1 SGHTS, CDR2 YDEGEE. This CDR3 region has 15 residues. V lost 3 bases to trimming and J lost 0 bases; unmatched junction nucleotides: 5. This CDR3 is CASSYRDRPNYGYTF. CDR3 nucleotides: TGTGCCAGCAGCTACAGGGACAGACCTAACTATGGCTACACCTTC.

The chain combines TRBV21-1 with TRBJ1-1; the table's D call, TRBD1, has no DNA check behind it. TRBV21-1 is a pseudogene. The length of the CDR3 is 20 residues. Here the CDR3 reads CASSSKFTTGTGDENTEAFF. The DNA of the CDR3 is TGTGCCAGCAGCAGCAAATTCACTACCGGGACAGGGGATGAGAACACTGAAGCTTTCTTT.

The J gene is TRBJ2-1, the V gene TRBV6-5, with 8 bases lining up with TRBD1. The CDR3 consists of 14 residues. Per germline, CDR1 MNHEY and CDR2 SVGAGI. Unmatched junction bases numbered 8, after V lost 10 bases and J lost 3 bases. The CDR3 spells CATHGTGIYNEQFF. The DNA for the CDR3 is TGTGCCACCCACGGGACAGGAATCTACAATGAGCAGTTCTTC.

The rearrangement joins TRBV27 to TRBJ2-7, with a tentative D call TRBD2 (6 bases). Germline CDR1 reads MNHEY; CDR2 reads SMNVEV (reference sequence). Trimming stripped 2 bases from V and 5 bases from J, with 19 bases between. This CDR3 region has 16 residues. The CDR3 region is CASSLKGTPGWNEQYF. The CDR3 region has the DNA TGTGCCAGCAGTTTAAAGGGGACTCCCGGTTGGAACGAGCAGTACTTC.

The chain combines TRBV27 with TRBJ1-4, with D maybe TRBD1 (6 bases). This CDR3 spans 18 amino acids. Per germline, CDR1 MNHEY and CDR2 SMNVEV (reference sequence). V dropped 8 bases and J dropped 3 bases, with 25 bases sitting between them. DNA of the CDR3: TGTGCCAGCTGCCCTGCTTTTCGGGAACAGGGACCTAATGAAAAACTGTTTTTT. Encoded protein: CASCPAFREQGPNEKLFF.

This chain links TRBV18 with TRBJ2-3; D might be TRBD1 (6 bases). Germline V CDR1 and CDR2: KGHSH, LQKENI. V lost 3 bases, J lost 6 bases, and 7 bases lay in between. The CDR3 length is 12 residues. The CDR3 nucleotides read TGTGCCAGCTCACCTACAGGGGATACGCAGTATTTT. Protein: CASSPTGDTQYF.

J is TRBJ1-2 and V is TRBV7-9; D not certain. CDR1 and CDR2 from the germline V gene are SEHNR and FQNEAQ (reference sequence). Trimming stripped 5 bases from V and 2 bases from J, with 21 bases between. This CDR3 spans 17 amino acids. This CDR3 reads CASSPLTTPGNNYGYTF. As DNA, the CDR3 is TGTGCCAGCAGCCCATTAACCACTCCGGGGAACAACTATGGCTACACCTTC.

The chain carries TRBV4-2 and TRBJ2-1; 7 bases agree with TRBD2. This CDR3 contains 19 residues. The V segment lost 0 bases and the J segment 4 bases; nucleotides outside the gene matches: 15. Germline lookup yields CDR1 LGHNA and CDR2 YNFKEQ. The CDR3 reads CASSQDLSGASSDYNEQFF. The CDR3 DNA sequence: TGTGCCAGCAGCCAAGATCTGAGCGGGGCCAGTTCGGATTACAATGAGCAGTTCTTC.

The J gene is TRBJ1-2, the V gene TRBV29-1; 7 positions agree with TRBD1. V lost 7 bases, J lost 6 bases, and 11 bases stayed unmatched. CDR1 is SQVTM and CDR2 is ANQGSEA in the germline V gene. CDR3 length equals 13 residues. The DNA for the CDR3 is TGCAGCGCGCGAAAGACAGGGATAGATGGCTACACCTTC. Its translation is CSARKTGIDGYTF.

The chain couples TRBV7-8 to TRBJ2-1; D might be TRBD1 (5 bases). The CDR3 sequence is 18 residues long. V was trimmed by 5 bases and J by 0 bases, leaving 20 bases between them. Germline V gene sequence: CDR1 SGHVS, CDR2 FQNEAQ. CDR3 in amino acids: CASSPGQGAPSSYNEQFF. CDR3 sequence (DNA): TGTGCCAGCAGCCCCGGCCAGGGTGCGCCAAGCTCCTACAATGAGCAGTTCTTC.

This clone appeared once. J is TRBJ2-1 and V is TRBV5-6; D may be TRBD2 (6 bases). CDR1 and CDR2 (germline): SGHDT, YYEEEE. Trimming cost V 3 bases and J 7 bases, with 17 bases left between them. The CDR3 consists of 15 residues. CDR3 coding DNA: TGTGCCAGCAGCTCTGGGGACTGGTCTTTGAATGAGCAGTTCTTC. Translation gives CASSSGDWSLNEQFF.

Turning to this clone: Other nucleotide sequences from this sample produce the same CDR3. The chain couples TRBV7-2 to TRBJ2-1, with 7 bases that match TRBD1. V lost 5 bases, J lost 1 base, and 8 bases stayed unmatched. Germline V gene lookup returns CDR1 SGHTA and CDR2 FQGNSA. The CDR3 has 16 residues. CDR3 amino acids: CASSPRTGGSYNEQFF. The CDR3 nucleotides are TGTGCCAGCAGCCCCCGGACAGGTGGATCCTACAATGAGCAGTTCTTC.